This TCR beta chain was found in a study of T-cell reconstitution after alpha-beta-depleted transplantation in children. CDR3 length equals 16 residues. Trimming cost V 4 bases and J 4 bases; bases outside gene matches: 9. CDR1 is SGHRS, CDR2 YFSETQ, per germline. This clonotype was seen many times. The antigen remains undetermined. Study outcomes and limitations: Several patients had high TCRbeta diversity at day 60; it came from surviving recipient T cells and thymic progenitors. In patients about two months after transplant, alpha-beta T cells reportedly arose from several hundred expanded graft clones. Newly generated T cells supplied most T-cell counts and diversity one year post-transplant.

For TCRbeta, the library was prepared with unique molecular identifiers. TCRdb re-derived calls from the PCR reads in MiXCR, one entry per CDR3 protein. The data show approximately 82,000 distinct CDR3 sequences, less than 20% seen once. The sequence was collected from a male patient between 2 and 10 years old who had a stem cell transplant for acute lymphoblastic leukemia, so the T cells may come from the graft donor. The source material was PBMCs, mostly from graft donor cells, sampled 180 days after TCRalphabeta/CD19-depleted stem cell transplant. The chain has TRBV5-1 and TRBJ1-1, with 11 bases fitting TRBD1. The CDR3 DNA is TGCGCCAGCAGCCTATCCGGACAGGGGGCGTTCACTGAAGCTTTCTTT. Encoded protein: CASSLSGQGAFTEAFF.